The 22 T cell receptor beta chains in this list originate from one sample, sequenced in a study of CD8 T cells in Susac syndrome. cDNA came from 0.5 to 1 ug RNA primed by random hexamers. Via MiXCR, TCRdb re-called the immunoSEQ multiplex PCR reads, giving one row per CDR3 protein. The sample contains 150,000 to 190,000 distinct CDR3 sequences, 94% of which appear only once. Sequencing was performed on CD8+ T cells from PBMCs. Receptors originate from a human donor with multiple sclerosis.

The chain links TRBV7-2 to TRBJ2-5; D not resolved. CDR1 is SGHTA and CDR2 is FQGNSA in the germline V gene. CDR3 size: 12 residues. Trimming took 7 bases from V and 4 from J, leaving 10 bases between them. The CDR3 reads CASTRSPETQYF. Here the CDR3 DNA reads TGTGCCAGCACCCGATCCCCAGAGACCCAGTACTTC.

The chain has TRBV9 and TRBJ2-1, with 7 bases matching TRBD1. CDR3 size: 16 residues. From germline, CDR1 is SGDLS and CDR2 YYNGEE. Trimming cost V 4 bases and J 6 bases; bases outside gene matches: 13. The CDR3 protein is CASSSRQGASGNEQFF. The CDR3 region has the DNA TGTGCCAGCAGCTCCCGACAGGGAGCGTCTGGCAATGAGCAGTTCTTC.

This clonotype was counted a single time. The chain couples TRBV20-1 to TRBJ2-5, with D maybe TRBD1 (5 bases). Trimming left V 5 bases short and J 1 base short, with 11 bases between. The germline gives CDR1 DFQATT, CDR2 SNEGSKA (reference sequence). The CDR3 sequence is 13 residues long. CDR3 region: CSAETQAQETQYF. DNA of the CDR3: TGCAGTGCTGAGACACAGGCCCAAGAGACCCAGTACTTC.

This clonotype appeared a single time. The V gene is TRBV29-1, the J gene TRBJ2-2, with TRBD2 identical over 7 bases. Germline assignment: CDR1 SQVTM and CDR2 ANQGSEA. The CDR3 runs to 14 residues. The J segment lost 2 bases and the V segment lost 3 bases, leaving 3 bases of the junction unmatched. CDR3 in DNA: TGCAGCGTTGACTGGGGGGGTAACACCGGGGAGCTGTTTTTT. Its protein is CSVDWGGNTGELFF.

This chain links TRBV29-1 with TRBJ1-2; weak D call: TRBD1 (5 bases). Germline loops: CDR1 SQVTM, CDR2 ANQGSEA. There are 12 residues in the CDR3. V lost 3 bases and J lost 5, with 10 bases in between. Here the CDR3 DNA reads TGCAGCGTTGAGGGCAGGGAGTATGGCTACACCTTC. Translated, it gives CSVEGREYGYTF.

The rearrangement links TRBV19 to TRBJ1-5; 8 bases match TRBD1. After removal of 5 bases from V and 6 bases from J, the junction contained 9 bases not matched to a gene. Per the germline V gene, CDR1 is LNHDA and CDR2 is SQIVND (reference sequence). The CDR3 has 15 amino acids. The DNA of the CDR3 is TGTGCCAGTAGTGTGGACAGGGAGGGTGTTCAGCCCCAGCATTTT. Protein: CASSVDREGVQPQHF. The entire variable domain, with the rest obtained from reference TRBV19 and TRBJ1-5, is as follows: DGGITQSPKYLFRKEGQNVTLSCEQNLNHDAMYWYRQDPGQGLRLIYYSQIVNDFQKGDIAEGYSVSREKKESFPLTVTSAQKNPTAFYLCASSVDREGVQPQHFGDGTRLSIL.

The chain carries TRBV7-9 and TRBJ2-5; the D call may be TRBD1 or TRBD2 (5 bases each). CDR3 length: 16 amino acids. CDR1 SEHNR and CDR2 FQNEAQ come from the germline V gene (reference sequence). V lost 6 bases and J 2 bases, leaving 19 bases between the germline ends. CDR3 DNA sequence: TGTGCCAGCAGTCCATCCGGGACCTCGCATCAAGAGACCCAGTACTTC. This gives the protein CASSPSGTSHQETQYF.

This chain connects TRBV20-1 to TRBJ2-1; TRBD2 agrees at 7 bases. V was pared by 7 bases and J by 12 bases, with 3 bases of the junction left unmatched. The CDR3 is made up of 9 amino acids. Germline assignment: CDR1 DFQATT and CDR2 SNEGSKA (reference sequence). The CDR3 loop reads CSVGGLQFF. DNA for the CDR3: TGCAGTGTGGGGGGGTTGCAGTTCTTC.

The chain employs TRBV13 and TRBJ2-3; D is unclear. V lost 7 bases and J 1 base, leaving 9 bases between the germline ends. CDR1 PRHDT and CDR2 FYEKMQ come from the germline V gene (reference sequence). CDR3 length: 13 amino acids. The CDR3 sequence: CASKEWGTDTQYF. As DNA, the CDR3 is TGTGCCAGCAAAGAATGGGGCACAGATACGCAGTATTTT.

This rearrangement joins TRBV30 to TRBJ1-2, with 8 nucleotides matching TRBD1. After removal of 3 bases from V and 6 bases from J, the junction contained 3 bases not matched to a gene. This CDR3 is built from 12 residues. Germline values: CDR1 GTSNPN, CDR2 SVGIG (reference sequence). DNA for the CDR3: TGTGCCTGGAGGGACAGGGTGGATGGCTACACCTTC. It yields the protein CAWRDRVDGYTF.

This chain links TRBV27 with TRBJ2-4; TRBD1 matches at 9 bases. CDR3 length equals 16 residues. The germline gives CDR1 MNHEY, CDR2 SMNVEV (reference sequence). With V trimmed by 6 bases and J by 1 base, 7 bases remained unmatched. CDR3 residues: CASSPTGGKAKNIQYF. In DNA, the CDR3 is TGTGCCAGCAGCCCAACAGGGGGCAAGGCCAAAAACATTCAGTACTTC.

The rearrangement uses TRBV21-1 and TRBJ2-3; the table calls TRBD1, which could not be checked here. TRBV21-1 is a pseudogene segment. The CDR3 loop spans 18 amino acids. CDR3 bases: TGTGCCAGCAGCAAAGTAGCGACCCCGCGATCTAGCACAGATACGCAGTATTTT. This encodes CASSKVATPRSSTDTQYF.

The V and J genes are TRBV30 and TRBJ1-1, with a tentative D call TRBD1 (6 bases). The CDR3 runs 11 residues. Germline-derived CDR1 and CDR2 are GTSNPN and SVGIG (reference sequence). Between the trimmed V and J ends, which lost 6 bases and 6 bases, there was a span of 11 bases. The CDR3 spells CACTRGPEAFF. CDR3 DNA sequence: TGTGCCTGTACTCGGGGGCCTGAAGCTTTCTTT. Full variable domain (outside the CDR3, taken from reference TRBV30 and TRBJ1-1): SQTIHQWPATLVQPVGSPLSLECTVEGTSNPNLYWYRQAAGRGLQLLFYSVGIGQISSEVPQNLSASRPQDRQFILSSKKLLLSDSGFYLCACTRGPEAFFGQGTRLTVV.

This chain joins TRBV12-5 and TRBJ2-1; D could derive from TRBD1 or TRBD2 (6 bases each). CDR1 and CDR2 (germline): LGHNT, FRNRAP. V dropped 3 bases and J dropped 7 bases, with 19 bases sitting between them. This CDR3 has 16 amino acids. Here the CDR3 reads CASGFDPSGAKNEQFF. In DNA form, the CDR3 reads TGTGCTAGTGGTTTCGACCCCTCGGGGGCGAAGAATGAGCAGTTCTTC.

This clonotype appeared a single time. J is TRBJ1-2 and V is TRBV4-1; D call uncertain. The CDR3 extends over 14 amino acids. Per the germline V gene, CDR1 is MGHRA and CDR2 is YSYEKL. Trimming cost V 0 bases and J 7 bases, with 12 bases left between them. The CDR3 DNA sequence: TGCGCCAGCAGCCAAGACCGAAGAGGGTCTGGCTACACCTTC. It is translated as CASSQDRRGSGYTF.

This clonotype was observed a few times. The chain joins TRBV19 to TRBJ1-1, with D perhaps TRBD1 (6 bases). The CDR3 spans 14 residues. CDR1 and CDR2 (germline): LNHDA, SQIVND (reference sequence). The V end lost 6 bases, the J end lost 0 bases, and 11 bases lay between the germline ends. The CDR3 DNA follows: TGTGCCAGTAGCGTCGGACAGATGAACACTGAAGCTTTCTTT. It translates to CASSVGQMNTEAFF.

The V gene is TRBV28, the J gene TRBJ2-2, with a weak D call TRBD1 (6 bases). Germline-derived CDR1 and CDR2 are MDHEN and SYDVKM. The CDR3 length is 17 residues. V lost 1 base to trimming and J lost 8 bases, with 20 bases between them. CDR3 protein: CASSLLARGRITGELFF. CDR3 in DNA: TGTGCCAGCAGTTTATTGGCCAGGGGTAGAATCACAGGGGAGCTGTTTTTT.

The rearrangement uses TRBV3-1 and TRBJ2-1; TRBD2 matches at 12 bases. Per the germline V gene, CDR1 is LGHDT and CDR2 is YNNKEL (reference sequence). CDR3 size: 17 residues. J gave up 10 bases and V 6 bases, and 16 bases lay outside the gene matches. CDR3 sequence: CASSHTVTSGGKEEQFF. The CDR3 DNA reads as TGTGCCAGCAGTCACACCGTGACTAGCGGGGGAAAGGAGGAGCAGTTCTTC.

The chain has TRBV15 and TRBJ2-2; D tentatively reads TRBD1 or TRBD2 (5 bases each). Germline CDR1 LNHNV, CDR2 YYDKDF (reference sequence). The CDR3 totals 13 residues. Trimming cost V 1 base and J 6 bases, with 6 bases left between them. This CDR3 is CATSRGGAGELFF. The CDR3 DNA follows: TGTGCCACCAGCAGAGGAGGGGCCGGGGAGCTGTTTTTT.

This CDR3 reads CASSYTSGATDTQYF. CDR3 sequence (DNA): TGTGCCAGCAGTTATACTAGCGGGGCCACAGATACGCAGTATTTT. V and J are TRBV7-9 and TRBJ2-3; 10 nucleotides match TRBD2. Germline assignment: CDR1 SEHNR and CDR2 FQNEAQ (reference sequence). V lost 6 bases to trimming and J lost 2 bases; unmatched junction nucleotides: 5. The CDR3 runs to 15 residues. Looking up the rest from reference TRBV7-9 and TRBJ2-3 gives the full variable domain: DTGVSQNPRHKITKRGQNVTFRCDPISEHNRLYWYRQTLGQGPEFLTYFQNEAQLEKSRLLSDRFSAERPKGSFSTLEIQRTEQGDSAMYLCASSYTSGATDTQYFGPGTRLTVL.

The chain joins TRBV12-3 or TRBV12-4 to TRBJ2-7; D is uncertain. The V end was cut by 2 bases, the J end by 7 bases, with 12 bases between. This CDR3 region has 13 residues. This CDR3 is CASSLQKSVEQYF. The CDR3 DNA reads TGTGCCAGCAGTTTACAAAAGTCGGTAGAGCAGTACTTC.

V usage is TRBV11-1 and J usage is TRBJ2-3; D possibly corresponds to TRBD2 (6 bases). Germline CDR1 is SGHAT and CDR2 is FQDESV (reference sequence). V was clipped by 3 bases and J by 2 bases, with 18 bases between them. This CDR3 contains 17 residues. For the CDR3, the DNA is TGTGCCAGCAGCTTCAAGGGCGGACTACCGTACACAGATACGCAGTATTTT. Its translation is CASSFKGGLPYTDTQYF.